A single sample is the source of the 23 T cell receptor beta chains below, sequenced in a study of tissue T cells after allogeneic stem cell transplantation. Assay used: immunoSEQ multiplex PCR; TCRdb lists only in-frame clones, some missing. The table includes 9,500 to 15,000 clones, roughly 70% detected once. Material: tissue from the right colon, obtained at autopsy. The receptors stem from a woman between 18 and 55 years old with breast cancer.

The J gene is TRBJ1-4, the V gene TRBV5-1; TRBD1 agrees at 7 bases. CDR1 is SGHRS, CDR2 YFSETQ, per germline. Unmatched junction bases numbered 7, after V lost 0 bases and J lost 5 bases. The CDR3 contains 16 residues. The CDR3 nucleotides read TGCGCCAGCAGCTTGGACCCAGGGGGAGGGAATGAAAAACTGTTTTTT. Residues: CASSLDPGGGNEKLFF.

This chain links TRBV30 with TRBJ1-1, with D possibly being TRBD1 (6 bases). This CDR3 is 13 amino acids long. V gave up 3 bases and J gave up 8 bases, with 16 bases separating them. Germline V lookup: CDR1 GTSNPN, CDR2 SVGIG (reference sequence). DNA of the CDR3: TGTGCCTGGAGCTTCTCCCTGGGGACAGAAGCTTTCTTT. Residues: CAWSFSLGTEAFF.

The chain links TRBV19 to TRBJ1-2; 7 bases align to TRBD1. Germline values: CDR1 LNHDA, CDR2 SQIVND (reference sequence). The trim removed 7 bases at V and 8 bases at J, leaving 10 bases unmatched. CDR3 length: 13 residues. CDR3 nucleotide sequence: TGTGCCAGTACCTCGGGACAGCTCTTGGGCTACACCTTC. Amino acid sequence: CASTSGQLLGYTF.

This clone was seen a few times. This chain joins TRBV7-2 and TRBJ2-5; 7 bases align to TRBD2. This CDR3 has 15 amino acids. The V gene's germline CDR1 is SGHTA and CDR2 FQGNSA. V trimming: 8 bases; J trimming: 5 bases; junction bases outside the gene matches: 14. DNA of the CDR3: TGTGCCAGCTCTCGAACTCTAGGGGAGGGGGAGACCCAGTACTTC. Translation gives CASSRTLGEGETQYF.

DNA of the CDR3: TGCGCCAGCACCCTATCCGGGGGTTCCGGGGAGCTGTTTTTT. Translating gives CASTLSGGSGELFF. This chain joins TRBV4-1 and TRBJ2-2, with D maybe TRBD2 (6 bases). Trimming removed 7 bases at V and 6 bases at J, with 15 bases between. This CDR3 region has 14 residues. CDR1 and CDR2 (germline): MGHRA, YSYEKL.

In its sample, this clone was seen a few times. The chain couples TRBV23-1 to TRBJ2-2; 8 bases fit TRBD1. TRBV23-1 is reported as an ORF; its role is uncertain. The J segment lost 4 bases and the V segment lost 11 bases, leaving 24 bases of the junction unmatched. The CDR3 has 19 amino acids. The CDR3 nucleotides are TGCGCCCCCAGTCCCCCGGACAGGGACGGGTCCGGGTTCACCGGGGAGCTGTTTTTT. Translated: CAPSPPDRDGSGFTGELFF.

CDR3: CASSLFEYDTSEQFF. Written as DNA, the CDR3 is TGTGCCAGCAGTTTATTCGAGTACGATACAAGTGAGCAGTTCTTC. The chain recombines TRBV27 with TRBJ2-1; no firm D call. V gave up 1 base and J gave up 9 bases, with 16 bases separating them. The CDR3 runs to 15 residues. Germline CDR1 is MNHEY and CDR2 is SMNVEV (reference sequence).

This sequence joins TRBV20-1 and TRBJ2-7, with D hard to call. The V and J ends lost 3 bases and 12 bases respectively, with 15 bases between them. CDR3 length equals 11 residues. CDR1 and CDR2 (germline): DFQATT, SNEGSKA (reference sequence). Written as DNA, the CDR3 is TGCAGTGCTAGTTGGGCCGGGTCTGGGTACTTC. Amino acid sequence: CSASWAGSGYF.

The CDR3 bases are TGTGCCAGCAGTCGAGACAGGGTTCCCTCCTACGAGCAGTACTTC. This translates into CASSRDRVPSYEQYF. The gene calls are TRBV6-5 and TRBJ2-7; 7 bases agree with TRBD1. The J segment lost 0 bases and the V segment lost 5 bases, leaving 7 bases of the junction unmatched. This CDR3 contains 15 residues. The germline V gene has CDR1 MNHEY and CDR2 SVGAGI.

The V call is TRBV30, the J call TRBJ1-1; D uncertain. Germline CDR1 is GTSNPN and CDR2 is SVGIG (reference sequence). This CDR3 is built from 14 residues. V was pared by 0 bases and J by 3 bases, with 11 bases between. Here the CDR3 reads CAWSVLQEDTEAFF. In nucleotides, the CDR3 is TGTGCCTGGAGTGTACTTCAGGAGGACACTGAAGCTTTCTTT.

This rearrangement joins TRBV18 to TRBJ2-5; D is possibly TRBD1 (6 bases). The CDR3 is made up of 15 amino acids. Per germline, CDR1 KGHSH and CDR2 LQKENI. Between the trimmed V and J ends, which lost 0 bases and 5 bases, there was a span of 13 bases. As DNA, the CDR3 is TGTGCCAGCTCACCACCCCAGGGGAGAGGGGAGACCCAGTACTTC. It translates to CASSPPQGRGETQYF.

The chain is built from TRBV7-3 and TRBJ1-1; D gene ambiguous. Looked up from germline, CDR1 is SGHTA and CDR2 is FQGTGA. V lost 4 bases to trimming and J lost 10 bases, with 10 bases between them. This CDR3 contains 11 residues. The CDR3: CASSSGSGAFF. The CDR3 nucleotides are TGTGCCAGCAGCTCAGGTTCGGGAGCTTTCTTT. The variable domain in full, with the rest retrieved from reference TRBV7-3 and TRBJ1-1, is GAGVSQTPSNKVTEKGKYVELRCDPISGHTALYWYRQSLGQGPEFLIYFQGTGAADDSGLPNDRFFAVRPEGSVSTLKIQRTERGDSAVYLCASSSGSGAFFGQGTRLTVV.

The J gene is TRBJ2-3, the V gene TRBV5-6; 10 nucleotides align to TRBD1. This CDR3 spans 15 amino acids. Germline CDR1 is SGHDT and CDR2 is YYEEEE. Trimming cost V 2 bases and J 3 bases; bases outside gene matches: 3. CDR3 residues: CASSFWTGGTDTQYF. CDR3 bases: TGTGCCAGCAGCTTTTGGACAGGGGGTACAGATACGCAGTATTTT.

This clone came up a few times. CDR3 residues: CASRLAGVPTDTQYF. The CDR3 DNA is TGTGCCAGCAGGTTAGCGGGCGTCCCCACAGATACGCAGTATTTT. This chain connects TRBV28 to TRBJ2-3; 7 bases fit TRBD2. The trim removed 6 bases at V and 2 bases at J, leaving 8 bases unmatched. From germline, CDR1 is MDHEN and CDR2 SYDVKM. The CDR3 sequence is 15 residues long.

The V call is TRBV19, the J call TRBJ1-2, with no clear D. The CDR3 consists of 13 residues. Germline CDR1 LNHDA, CDR2 SQIVND (reference sequence). The ends were cut back, 9 bases at V and 3 bases at J, with 14 bases in the middle. CDR3 bases: TGTGCCAGCCGCCCGCGGAGGGACTATGGCTACACCTTC. It is translated as CASRPRRDYGYTF.

This sequence joins TRBV7-2 and TRBJ1-6; D ambiguous. The germline V gene encodes CDR1 SGHTA and CDR2 FQGNSA. CDR3 size: 13 residues. Trimming cost V 1 base and J 3 bases, with 1 base left between them. The CDR3 spells CASSLVYNSPLHF. DNA for the CDR3: TGTGCCAGCAGCTTAGTCTATAATTCACCCCTCCACTTT.

The chain joins TRBV7-8 to TRBJ2-1; maybe TRBD2 (7 bases). V was shortened by 4 bases and J by 9 bases, with 19 bases between the two germline ends. The CDR3 is made up of 15 amino acids. CDR1 and CDR2 from the germline V gene are SGHVS and FQNEAQ. The CDR3, as DNA: TGTGCCAGCAGCTCTGGACTAGGGGGGGGCCGTGAGCAGTTCTTC. Its protein is CASSSGLGGGREQFF.

The V gene is TRBV24-1, the J gene TRBJ1-2, with unresolved D. Trimming pared 9 bases from V and 4 bases from J, leaving 14 bases between. Per germline, CDR1 KGHDR and CDR2 SFDVKD. CDR3 length equals 13 residues. The CDR3 DNA reads TGTGCCACCCGTGTGGGTTGTGGCTATGGCTACACCTTC. Residues: CATRVGCGYGYTF.

The J gene is TRBJ1-2, the V gene TRBV19; the match to TRBD1 covers 7 bases. The germline V gene has CDR1 LNHDA and CDR2 SQIVND (reference sequence). The CDR3 extends over 16 amino acids. V was pared by 6 bases and J by 3 bases, with 13 bases of the junction left unmatched. The CDR3 DNA follows: TGTGCCAGTAGAGACAATAGGCCAGGGGGATACTATGGCTACACCTTC. Translating gives CASRDNRPGGYYGYTF.

The chain recombines TRBV29-1 with TRBJ1-1; the D gene is possibly TRBD1 (5 bases). The CDR3 contains 13 residues. Germline CDR1 is SQVTM and CDR2 is ANQGSEA. CDR3 nucleotide sequence: TGCACCGCATCGGCAGGGCCGGAGACTGAAGCTTTCTTT. This translates into CTASAGPETEAFF.

This clone was counted only a few times. The rearrangement joins TRBV4-3 to TRBJ2-1; D ambiguous. Germline V gene sequence: CDR1 LGHNA, CDR2 YSLEER. Trimming removed 0 bases from V and 2 bases from J, with 8 bases in between. The length of the CDR3 is 15 residues. The CDR3 DNA is TGCGCCAGCAGCCAAGAAGGAGCAGCCTACAATGAGCAGTTCTTC. The encoded protein is CASSQEGAAYNEQFF.

The chain uses TRBV7-2 and TRBJ2-7; D uncertain. CDR3 length: 16 residues. Trimming shortened V by 5 bases and J by 3 bases, and 20 bases separated the two germline ends. The germline CDR1 and CDR2 sequences are SGHTA and FQGNSA. CDR3 DNA sequence: TGTGCCAGCAGCCCCGAACCGGCGGCGAATGGCTACGAGCAGTACTTC. Its translation: CASSPEPAANGYEQYF.

The rearrangement joins TRBV5-1 to TRBJ2-7; D not resolved. The CDR3 has 13 residues. Trimming removed 1 base at V and 3 bases at J, with 8 bases between. Germline V CDR1 and CDR2: SGHRS, YFSETQ. Written as DNA, the CDR3 is TGCGCCAGCAGCTTGACAGAACTCTACGAGCAGTACTTC. It codes for CASSLTELYEQYF.